This T cell receptor (beta chain) derives from a study of T cell repertoires in cytomegalovirus infection. Study overall: Public TCR beta signatures were indicative of both CMV infection and a matching HLA type.

TCRdb fed the reads into MiXCR, producing one record per CDR3 protein. Of roughly 310,000 distinct CDR3 sequences in the sample, under 20% were seen once. This clonotype was observed a few times. This receptor was identified in a human donor in good health (CMV status not recorded). Some clones in this sample may be carry-over from other donors' samples. The source material was PBMCs.

The CDR3 region is CSATRGPETQYF. The CDR3 nucleotides are TGCAGCGCCACGCGGGGGCCAGAGACCCAGTACTTC. This rearrangement joins TRBV29-1 to TRBJ2-5; D may be TRBD2 (7 bases). The CDR3 totals 12 residues. CDR1 and CDR2 from the germline V gene are SQVTM and ANQGSEA. V lost 7 bases and J lost 4, with 13 bases in between.